This record covers a single T cell receptor beta chain. Within the sample, other DNA sequences also encode this same CDR3. This specimen comes from a study of shared clonotypes between healthy human individuals. J lost 4 bases, V lost 4 bases, and 7 bases had no gene match. The CDR3 has 14 amino acids. Looked up from germline, CDR1 is SGHRS and CDR2 is YFSETQ. TCRdb keeps only in-frame clones here, not all; method: immunoSEQ multiplex PCR. The profile shows 2.3 million or so clones, approximately 95% of them singletons. The TCR originated in a man between 18 and 35 years old in good health. Some clones in this sample may be carry-over from other donors' samples. The specimen sequenced was naive CD4+ T cells from PBMCs. Subset in this sample: CD45RA+ positively selected. The chain links TRBV5-1 to TRBJ2-5; 7 bases are shared with TRBD1. Here the CDR3 DNA reads TGCGCCAGCAGCCTCGGACAGGTGAGAGAGACCCAGTACTTC. Protein product: CASSLGQVRETQYF. The full variable domain, rest sourced from reference TRBV5-1 and TRBJ2-5, is KAGVTQTPRYLIKTRGQQVTLSCSPISGHRSVSWYQQTPGQGLQFLFEYFSETQRNKGNFPGRFSGRQFSNSRSEMNVSTLELGDSALYLCASSLGQVRETQYFGPGTRLLVL.